Below, 17 T cell receptor beta chains from the same sample are listed, as sequenced in a study of identical twins (dated by TCRdb to about 2016). The method behind the library was 5' RACE. Sequencing was carried out with an Illumina HiSeq 2000. The public reads were quality trimmed at Q25 with fastp and then assembled into clones with MiXCR by TCRdb, keeping productive beta chains. Entries that share a CDR3 protein sequence are merged under the most common genes and DNA. This sample lists around 490,000 distinct CDR3 sequences; 14% were detected once. Approximately 0.98% of the sample is taken by the ten largest. A further study also used this sample, focusing on yellow fever vaccine responses in identical twins.

The sample taken for sequencing was CD4+ T cells sorted from blood. The source of these receptors is a woman between 18 and 29 years old in good health.

The V and J genes are TRBV7-2 and TRBJ2-1; D gene ambiguous. The CDR3 spans 13 residues. V lost 6 bases and J lost 4, with 10 bases in between. Germline CDR1 reads SGHTA; CDR2 reads FQGNSA. The DNA of the CDR3 is TGTGCCAGCAGTTCCGACGTTTACAATGAGCAGTTCTTC. Amino acids: CASSSDVYNEQFF.

This clonotype was recorded at least ten times. The rearrangement links TRBV5-1 to TRBJ2-3; 11 bases agree with TRBD1. This CDR3 has 16 amino acids. Trimming took 4 bases from V and 3 from J; bases not matched to a gene: 7. The V gene's germline CDR1 is SGHRS and CDR2 YFSETQ. The CDR3 loop reads CASSAGTGGRTDTQYF. The CDR3 region has the DNA TGCGCCAGCAGCGCCGGGACAGGGGGTCGGACAGATACGCAGTATTTT.

The genes are TRBV4-3 and TRBJ2-1, with D hard to call. The germline CDR1 and CDR2 sequences are LGHNA and YSLEER. This CDR3 comprises 17 residues. V was cut by 0 bases and J by 3 bases, with 15 bases left in between. This CDR3 reads CASSQEETKLHYNEQFF. The CDR3 DNA reads as TGCGCCAGCAGCCAAGAGGAAACAAAACTTCACTACAATGAGCAGTTCTTC.

The chain is built from TRBV24-1 and TRBJ2-1; tentative D call: TRBD2 (5 bases). The CDR3 is 15 residues long. V lost 9 bases and J 0 bases, leaving 14 bases between the germline ends. CDR1 and CDR2 from the germline V gene are KGHDR and SFDVKD. CDR3 protein: CATEKAESSYNEQFF. Here the CDR3 DNA reads TGTGCCACCGAAAAAGCGGAAAGCTCCTACAATGAGCAGTTCTTC.

The chain links TRBV6-1 to TRBJ1-2; 7 bases are a match to TRBD1. Germline lookup yields CDR1 MNHNS and CDR2 SASEGT. The CDR3 runs 13 residues. V trimming: 5 bases; J trimming: 4 bases; junction bases outside the gene matches: 4. CDR3 sequence: CASSMAGGYGYTF. CDR3 bases: TGTGCCAGCAGTATGGCAGGGGGCTATGGCTACACCTTC.

This clonotype was observed a few times. CDR3 DNA: TGTGCCAGCAGCAACGGGACAGGGGGTCAGCCCCAGCATTTT. It specifies CASSNGTGGQPQHF. The chain is built from TRBV3-1 and TRBJ1-5; the match to TRBD1 covers 11 bases. The CDR3 is 14 residues long. The germline gives CDR1 LGHDT, CDR2 YNNKEL (reference sequence). Trimming cost V 5 bases and J 6 bases; bases outside gene matches: 3.

The V and J genes are TRBV29-1 and TRBJ2-7, with 14 bases matching TRBD2. The J segment lost 6 bases and the V segment lost 6 bases, leaving 10 bases of the junction unmatched. Germline CDR1 SQVTM, CDR2 ANQGSEA. The CDR3 is 15 residues long. The CDR3 coding sequence is TGCAGCGTCCGGGGGGGACTAGCGGGAGATGGCGAGCAGTACTTC. Protein sequence: CSVRGGLAGDGEQYF.

The rearrangement uses TRBV5-5 and TRBJ1-2; TRBD1 matches 8 bases. The trim removed 3 bases at V and 7 bases at J, leaving 11 bases unmatched. Germline V gives CDR1 SGHKS, CDR2 YYEKEE (reference sequence). This CDR3 region has 15 residues. The CDR3: CASSSGPGRGLGYTF. CDR3 DNA sequence: TGTGCCAGCAGCTCCGGCCCGGGCAGGGGGCTTGGCTACACCTTC.

The chain links TRBV15 to TRBJ2-7; TRBD1 agrees at 10 bases. With V trimmed by 8 bases and J by 3 bases, 10 bases remained unmatched. There are 15 residues in the CDR3. Germline CDR1 and CDR2: LNHNV and YYDKDF (reference sequence). The CDR3, as DNA: TGTGCCACCTGTCCCAGGACAGGGGGGAACTACGAGCAGTACTTC. Its translation is CATCPRTGGNYEQYF. Supplemented by reference TRBV15 and TRBJ2-7, the full variable domain reads DAMVIQNPRYQVTQFGKPVTLSCSQTLNHNVMYWYQQKSSQAPKLLFHYYDKDFNNEADTPDNFQSRRPNTSFCFLDIRSPGLGDTAMYLCATCPRTGGNYEQYFGPGTRLTVT.

At least ten counts were recorded for this clonotype. This sequence joins TRBV12-3 or TRBV12-4 and TRBJ1-4; D ambiguous. The CDR3 extends over 16 amino acids. V shed 6 bases and J shed 2 bases, with 16 bases lying between them. This CDR3 is CASRVSGSTTNEKLFF. CDR3 DNA: TGTGCCAGCAGAGTATCAGGAAGTACGACTAATGAAAAACTGTTTTTT.

DNA of the CDR3: TGTGCCAGTAGGCCTGACGGGGCGGGCCAATACATTCAGTACTTC. Protein sequence: CASRPDGAGQYIQYF. The chain carries TRBV19 and TRBJ2-4; D is possibly TRBD1 or TRBD2 (5 bases each). V was trimmed by 6 bases and J by 8 bases, leaving 20 bases between them. This CDR3 is built from 15 residues. Per the germline V gene, CDR1 is LNHDA and CDR2 is SQIVND (reference sequence).

This clonotype turned up a few times. The chain is built from TRBV12-3 or TRBV12-4 and TRBJ2-5; D perhaps matches TRBD2 (7 bases). CDR3 length: 15 residues. Trimming removed 2 bases from V and 4 bases from J, with 14 bases in between. The CDR3 DNA reads TGTGCCAGCAGTTTAAGACTAGGGGGGGGAGAGACCCAGTACTTC. It is translated as CASSLRLGGGETQYF.

There are a few counts of this clonotype. The rearrangement uses TRBV21-1 and TRBJ2-7. TRBV21-1 is a listed pseudogene. The CDR3 spans 13 residues. The CDR3 DNA follows: TGTGCCAGCAGCAAAGAGAAGGTTAGCGAGCAGTACTTC. Translating gives CASSKEKVSEQYF.

The genes are TRBV20-1 and TRBJ2-5; 11 bases fit TRBD2. Germline lookup yields CDR1 DFQATT and CDR2 SNEGSKA (reference sequence). The junction had 7 bases not matched to a gene; V was cut back by 3 bases and J by 7 bases. The CDR3 consists of 14 residues. CDR3 residues: CSARASGGPGTQYF. CDR3 in DNA: TGCAGTGCTAGGGCTAGCGGGGGGCCGGGGACCCAGTACTTC.

A few counts support this clonotype. The chain uses TRBV5-1 and TRBJ2-7; D gene uncertain. The germline V and J ends were trimmed by 0 bases and 6 bases, with 10 bases remaining between them. Germline V CDR1 and CDR2: SGHRS, YFSETQ. The CDR3 is 13 amino acids. In DNA form, the CDR3 reads TGCGCCAGCAGCTTGGATCTATGGAGCGAGCAGTACTTC. It yields the protein CASSLDLWSEQYF.

In this sample, this clonotype turned up many times. This chain connects TRBV7-9 to TRBJ2-6, with D hard to call. V was clipped by 5 bases and J by 1 base, with 6 bases between them. The CDR3 runs to 14 residues. Germline values: CDR1 SEHNR, CDR2 FQNEAQ (reference sequence). CDR3 region: CASSPTSGANVLTF. CDR3 sequence (DNA): TGTGCCAGCAGCCCTACGTCTGGGGCCAACGTCCTGACTTTC.

In its sample, this clonotype was seen a few times. The chain joins TRBV20-1 to TRBJ2-3, with TRBD1 identical over 8 bases. V gave up 4 bases and J gave up 2 bases; unmatched junction bases: 5. Germline-derived CDR1 and CDR2 are DFQATT and SNEGSKA (reference sequence). CDR3 size: 14 residues. For the CDR3, the DNA is TGCAGTGCTATACGGACAGGGACCACAGATACGCAGTATTTT. Translation: CSAIRTGTTDTQYF.